This T cell receptor (beta chain) was captured by sequencing in a study of prognosis after radiotherapy for stage I lung cancer. Study overall: Median age was 74.5 years (about 53 to 90) among around twelve men and over five women. Concurrent therapy with stereotactic body radiotherapy was given to no patient. General study points: A drop in unique TCR clone counts was seen after stereotactic body radiation therapy, median around 10,000 versus 6,500. Some patients went on to develop distant metastases. Their Shannon entropy after stereotactic body radiation therapy was lower, and its change from baseline was also lower.

The germline V and J ends were trimmed by 7 bases and 6 bases, with 10 bases remaining between them. Germline-derived CDR1 and CDR2 are MNHNS and SASEGT. This CDR3 contains 12 residues. This clonotype came up many times. Its matching antigen is unknown. The genomic DNA TCR beta CDR3 region underwent two rounds of multiplex PCR. TRBV and TRBJ genes each had their own specific primers in first-round PCR. TCRdb re-called the multiplex PCR reads through MiXCR, storing one row per CDR3 protein. The sample lists 25,000 to 30,000 distinct CDR3 sequences, around 29% occurring once. Material: PBMCs, obtained before or after stereotactic body radiation therapy (not recorded which). The J gene is TRBJ2-1, the V gene TRBV6-1, with D uncertain. This sequence was found in a donor aged 50 or older with non-small cell lung cancer. The CDR3 loop reads CASTQWSNEQFF. The CDR3 DNA reads as TGTGCCAGCACCCAGTGGAGCAATGAGCAGTTCTTC.